These 7 T cell receptor beta chains share one sample of origin, sequenced in a study of cytomegalovirus exposure and HLA in healthy donors. The PCR made use of 60 Vbeta and 13 Jbeta primers. TCRdb keeps only in-frame clones here, not all; method: immunoSEQ multiplex PCR. The sample yields some 94,000 clones, roughly 69% seen once. Sequenced input: PBMCs. Source of these receptors: a middle-aged man in good health and CMV-seronegative.

The chain uses TRBV21-1 and TRBJ2-1; the D segment call TRBD2 is taken from the table without a DNA check. TRBV21-1 is described as a pseudogene. The CDR3 has 16 amino acids. The CDR3 nucleotides are TGTGCCAGCAGCAAGGGTAGCCCATCCCCTGCCAATGAGCAGTTCTTC. It translates to CASSKGSPSPANEQFF.

The chain uses TRBV7-2 and TRBJ1-3; 7 nucleotides line up with TRBD1. CDR1 and CDR2 (germline): SGHTA, FQGNSA. Unmatched junction bases numbered 4, after V lost 4 bases and J lost 1 base. This CDR3 contains 15 residues. CDR3 protein: CASSSDRVSGNTIYF. The CDR3 DNA is TGTGCCAGCAGCTCTGACAGGGTTTCTGGAAACACCATATATTTT.

The table lists this clone with a few counts. V gene TRBV28 combines with J gene TRBJ2-7, with 7 bases fitting TRBD1. The CDR3 covers 14 residues. The J segment lost 7 bases and the V segment lost 2 bases, leaving 8 bases of the junction unmatched. Germline V CDR1 and CDR2: MDHEN, SYDVKM. The chain's CDR3 is CASSLGQGEGEQYF. The CDR3 DNA follows: TGTGCCAGCAGTTTAGGGCAGGGGGAAGGGGAGCAGTACTTC.

The CDR3 bases are TGCAGCGTTGACTACGGGAGCGAGGATACGCAGTATTTT. It specifies CSVDYGSEDTQYF. The rearrangement uses TRBV29-1 and TRBJ2-3; D might be TRBD2 (6 bases). This CDR3 comprises 13 residues. From germline, CDR1 is SQVTM and CDR2 ANQGSEA. V was clipped by 3 bases and J by 6 bases, with 13 bases between them.

Comments on this clone: The same CDR3 is also encoded by other DNA sequences in this sample. V usage is TRBV19 and J usage is TRBJ2-7, with 8 bases fitting TRBD1. The CDR3 loop spans 12 amino acids. Trimming at V came to 6 bases and at J to 4 bases, leaving 2 bases not matched to a gene. Germline lookup yields CDR1 LNHDA and CDR2 SQIVND (reference sequence). In DNA, the CDR3 is TGTGCCAGTAGCGACAGGGGTTACGAGCAGTACTTC. Its protein is CASSDRGYEQYF.

This clone occurred a few times. The V call is TRBV7-2, the J call TRBJ1-5; D uncertain. V lost 4 bases and J 2 bases, leaving 12 bases between the germline ends. Germline CDR1 and CDR2: SGHTA and FQGNSA. This CDR3 comprises 15 residues. The CDR3 DNA is TGTGCCAGCAGCTCTTCAGGTTTTGGCAATCAGCCCCAGCATTTT. This encodes CASSSSGFGNQPQHF.

This rearrangement joins TRBV6-5 to TRBJ2-5; TRBD2 matches at 14 bases. The CDR3 covers 15 residues. The germline gives CDR1 MNHEY, CDR2 SVGAGI. The trim removed 6 bases at V and 7 bases at J, leaving 7 bases unmatched. The CDR3 spells CASRVTGLAGATQYF. As DNA, the CDR3 is TGTGCCAGCAGAGTTACGGGACTAGCGGGGGCGACCCAGTACTTC.